The 14 T cell receptor beta chains presented below share a single source sample, sequenced in a study of T cells in Graves' hyperthyroidism and ophthalmopathy. Amplification targeted TCR beta CDR3 regions from RNA transcripts. A set of HTBI primers served as the primers for a first-round RT-PCR of the TCR CDR3. TCRdb reanalysed the multiplex PCR reads using MiXCR and keeps one entry per CDR3 protein. Of fewer than 450,000 distinct CDR3 sequences listed, approximately 18% are singletons. Material: blood. The receptors originated from a woman younger than 45 with Graves' hyperthyroidism that later progressed to Graves' ophthalmopathy.

This clonotype has at least ten counts. The J gene is TRBJ1-5, the V gene TRBV19; no reliable D call. Germline loops: CDR1 LNHDA, CDR2 SQIVND (reference sequence). This CDR3 contains 20 residues. Trimming pared 3 bases from V and 7 bases from J, leaving 31 bases between. The CDR3 nucleotides read TGTGCCAGTAGTATGCGTGTCAGTGTGTATGGCGGGAAGGGAGGACAGCCCCAGCATTTT. Translated: CASSMRVSVYGGKGGQPQHF.

This clonotype has a handful of counts. CDR3 region: CASSHILPNAGELFF. The CDR3 coding sequence is TGCGCCAGCAGCCACATCCTTCCCAACGCCGGGGAGCTGTTTTTT. The chain joins TRBV4-1 to TRBJ2-2; D unresolved. Trimming pared 3 bases from V and 6 bases from J, leaving 14 bases between. Germline V gene data show CDR1 as MGHRA and CDR2 as YSYEKL. CDR3 size: 15 residues.

The table lists this clonotype with many counts. J is TRBJ2-6 and V is TRBV27; no firm D call. The CDR3 contains 13 residues. CDR1 is MNHEY and CDR2 is SMNVEV in the germline V gene (reference sequence). The V end lost 5 bases, the J end lost 2 bases, and 4 bases lay between the germline ends. The CDR3 spells CASSAPGANVLTF. CDR3 DNA: TGTGCCAGCAGTGCTCCTGGGGCCAACGTCCTGACTTTC.

In its sample, this clonotype was seen many times. V gene TRBV7-9 combines with J gene TRBJ2-2, with TRBD1 matching over 9 bases. Germline assignment: CDR1 SEHNR and CDR2 FQNEAQ (reference sequence). J lost 5 bases, V lost 5 bases, and 6 bases had no gene match. The CDR3 covers 15 residues. The CDR3 loop reads CASSLRDRETGELFF. Written as DNA, the CDR3 is TGTGCCAGCAGCCTCCGGGACAGGGAGACCGGGGAGCTGTTTTTT. The full variable domain, completed using reference TRBV7-9 and TRBJ2-2, is DTGVSQNPRHKITKRGQNVTFRCDPISEHNRLYWYRQTLGQGPEFLTYFQNEAQLEKSRLLSDRFSAERPKGSFSTLEIQRTEQGDSAMYLCASSLRDRETGELFFGEGSRLTVL.

This clonotype was seen more than once but under ten times. The chain combines TRBV19 with TRBJ1-1; the D is unclear. This CDR3 is 13 amino acids long. Germline V gene data show CDR1 as LNHDA and CDR2 as SQIVND (reference sequence). The V gene lost 10 bases and the J gene lost 0 bases, with 12 bases spanning the gap. The CDR3 loop is CATKDGLNTEAFF. DNA for the CDR3: TGTGCCACCAAGGACGGACTGAACACTGAAGCTTTCTTT.

The gene calls are TRBV28 and TRBJ2-2; tentative D call: TRBD1 (6 bases). This CDR3 spans 14 amino acids. Deletions cut 6 bases from V and 3 bases from J, with 11 bases between. Germline CDR1 and CDR2: MDHEN and SYDVKM. The chain's CDR3 is CASSRRTDTGELFF. The DNA for the CDR3 is TGTGCCAGCAGCCGCCGGACAGACACCGGGGAGCTGTTTTTT.

This chain joins TRBV20-1 and TRBJ1-1; D might be TRBD1 (5 bases). There are 12 residues in the CDR3. V lost 5 bases, J lost 10 bases, and 17 bases lay in between. CDR1 DFQATT and CDR2 SNEGSKA come from the germline V gene (reference sequence). The DNA of the CDR3 is TGCAGTGCTCTGGTGAGGGCTGGGGGAGCTTTCTTT. Its translation: CSALVRAGGAFF.

CDR3 in amino acids: CSANGQSRYEQYF. The CDR3 DNA is TGCAGTGCTAACGGTCAGTCGCGCTACGAGCAGTACTTC. V is TRBV20-1 and J is TRBJ2-7; the D is unclear. The ends were cut back, 4 bases at V and 3 bases at J, with 13 bases in the middle. The germline V gene has CDR1 DFQATT and CDR2 SNEGSKA (reference sequence). The CDR3 length is 13 residues.

This clonotype showed up just a few times. The rearrangement links TRBV19 to TRBJ2-7; 8 bases fit TRBD2. CDR3 length equals 15 residues. V lost 4 bases and J lost 0; bases outside the gene matches: 5. Per germline, CDR1 LNHDA and CDR2 SQIVND (reference sequence). CDR3 sequence (DNA): TGTGCCAGTAGTACGGTCCTAGCGGGCTCCTACGAGCAGTACTTC. It is translated as CASSTVLAGSYEQYF.

At least ten counts were recorded for this clonotype. V and J are TRBV27 and TRBJ2-6, with TRBD1 matching 8 bases. This CDR3 has 15 residues. V lost 5 bases and J lost 7; bases outside the gene matches: 7. Germline assignment: CDR1 MNHEY and CDR2 SMNVEV (reference sequence). CDR3 region: CASSGQGSTANVLTF. The DNA for the CDR3 is TGTGCCAGCAGTGGACAGGGCTCGACCGCCAACGTCCTGACTTTC.

This clonotype was seen a handful of times. A much larger clone differs by one base, so this may be a read error. This rearrangement joins TRBV2 to TRBJ1-5; 11 nucleotides align to TRBD1. This CDR3 region has 15 residues. Germline CDR1 SNHLY, CDR2 FYNNEI. Unmatched junction bases numbered 8, after V lost 7 bases and J lost 6 bases. In DNA, the CDR3 is TGTGCCAGCAACGCCGGGACAGGGGGTTGTCAGCCCCAGCATTTT. It yields the protein CASNAGTGGCQPQHF.

This clonotype came up a few times. The V call is TRBV6-2 or TRBV6-3, the J call TRBJ2-3; perhaps TRBD2 as D (6 bases). CDR1 and CDR2 from the germline V gene are MNHEY and SVGEGT. V lost 8 bases to trimming and J lost 6 bases, with 21 bases between them. CDR3 size: 15 residues. The DNA of the CDR3 is TGTGCCAGCGGGCCGGGACTGGACCTGCTGGATACGCAGTATTTT. As protein: CASGPGLDLLDTQYF.

This clonotype was found many times. The J gene is TRBJ1-1, the V gene TRBV10-2, with a weak D call TRBD1 (5 bases). CDR3 size: 15 residues. CDR1 and CDR2 (germline): WSHSY, SAAADI. Trimming removed 6 bases at V and 0 bases at J, with 14 bases between. Written as DNA, the CDR3 is TGCGCCAGCAGGGCGGGACTGTACATGAACACTGAAGCTTTCTTT. Protein: CASRAGLYMNTEAFF.

This clonotype was counted ten times or more. The chain joins TRBV24-1 to TRBJ1-5; TRBD1 matches 10 bases. The CDR3 is 19 residues long. V shed 1 base and J 4 bases; nucleotides not matched to a gene: 12. Germline V gene data show CDR1 as KGHDR and CDR2 as SFDVKD. CDR3 sequence (DNA): TGTGCCACCAGTGATTTTCAGAATCCGGGACAGGGGAGAAATCAGCCCCAGCATTTT. Protein product: CATSDFQNPGQGRNQPQHF.